This TCR beta chain is from a study of PD-1 blockade in classical Hodgkin lymphoma. Study observations and caveats: Reports described newly diagnosed patients as having lower baseline TCR diversity than healthy donors. Complete responders' baseline diversity resembled that of newly diagnosed patients.

Produced via immunoSEQ multiplex PCR; TCRdb's table is partial and in-frame only. The profile shows about 9,000 clones, about 87% of them singletons. Worth noting for this clone: Its target is not known.

Looked up from germline, CDR1 is MGHRA and CDR2 is YSYEKL. The CDR3 spans 12 residues. Deletions cut 4 bases from V and 1 base from J, with 3 bases between. Sample time point: cycle 4 day 1 (C4D1), after 5 to 7 weeks of nivolumab. Following autologous stem cell transplantation, relapse occurred in every patient, and exposure to brentuximab vedotin varied. The sample in question was peripheral blood mononuclear cells (PBMCs), obtained before the fourth cycle of nivolumab. This TCR was recovered from a human donor with classical Hodgkin lymphoma. This chain joins TRBV4-1 and TRBJ2-3; D is ambiguous. The CDR3 DNA reads TGCGCCAGCAGCCGGGGCACAGATACGCAGTATTTT. Its translation is CASSRGTDTQYF.